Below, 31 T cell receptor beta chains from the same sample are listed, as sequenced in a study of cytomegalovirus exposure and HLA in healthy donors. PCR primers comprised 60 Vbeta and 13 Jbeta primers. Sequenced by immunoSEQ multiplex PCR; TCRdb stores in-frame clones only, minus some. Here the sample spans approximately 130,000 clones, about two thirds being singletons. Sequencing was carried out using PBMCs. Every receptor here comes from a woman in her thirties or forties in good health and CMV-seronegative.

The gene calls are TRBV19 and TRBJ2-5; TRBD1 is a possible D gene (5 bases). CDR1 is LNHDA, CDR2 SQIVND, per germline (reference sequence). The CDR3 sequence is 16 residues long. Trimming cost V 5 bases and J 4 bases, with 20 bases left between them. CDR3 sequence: CASSGTAQGSLETQYF. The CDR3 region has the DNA TGTGCCAGTAGTGGAACTGCCCAGGGCTCCCTAGAGACCCAGTACTTC.

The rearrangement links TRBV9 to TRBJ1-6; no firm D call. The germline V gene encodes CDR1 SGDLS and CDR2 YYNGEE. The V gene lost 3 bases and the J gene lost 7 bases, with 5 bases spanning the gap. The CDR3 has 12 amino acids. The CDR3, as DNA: TGTGCCAGCAGCGGAGGGAATTCACCCCTCCACTTT. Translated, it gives CASSGGNSPLHF.

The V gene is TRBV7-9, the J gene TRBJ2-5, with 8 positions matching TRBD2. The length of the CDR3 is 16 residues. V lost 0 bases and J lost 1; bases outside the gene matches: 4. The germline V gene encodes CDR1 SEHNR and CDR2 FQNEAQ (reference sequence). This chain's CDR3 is CASSLASGGFQETQYF. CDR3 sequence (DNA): TGTGCCAGCAGCTTAGCGAGCGGGGGATTCCAAGAGACCCAGTACTTC.

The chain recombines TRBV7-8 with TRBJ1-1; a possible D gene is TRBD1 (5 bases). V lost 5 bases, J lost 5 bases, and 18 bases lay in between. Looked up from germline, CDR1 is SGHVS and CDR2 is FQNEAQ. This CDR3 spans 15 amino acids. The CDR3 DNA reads TGTGCCAGCAGCATACGAAGGACCGGGGGTACTGAAGCTTTCTTT. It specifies CASSIRRTGGTEAFF.

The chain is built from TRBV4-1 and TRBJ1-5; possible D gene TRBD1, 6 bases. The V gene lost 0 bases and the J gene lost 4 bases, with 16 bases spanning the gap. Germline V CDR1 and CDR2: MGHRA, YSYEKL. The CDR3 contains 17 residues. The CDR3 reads CASSQEGFRGSNQPQHF. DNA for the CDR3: TGCGCCAGCAGCCAAGAAGGATTCAGGGGTTCTAATCAGCCCCAGCATTTT.

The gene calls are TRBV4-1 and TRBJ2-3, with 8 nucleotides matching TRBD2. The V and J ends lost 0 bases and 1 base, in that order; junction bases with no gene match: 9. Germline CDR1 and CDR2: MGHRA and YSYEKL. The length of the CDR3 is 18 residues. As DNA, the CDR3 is TGCGCCAGCAGCCAAGAAGCCCGGGGACTAGTCGGCACAGATACGCAGTATTTT. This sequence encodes CASSQEARGLVGTDTQYF.

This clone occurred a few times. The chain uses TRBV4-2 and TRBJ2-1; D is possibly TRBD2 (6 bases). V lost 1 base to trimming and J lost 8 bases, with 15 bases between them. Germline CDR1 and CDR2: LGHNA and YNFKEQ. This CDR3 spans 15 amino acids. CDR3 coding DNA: TGTGCCAGCAGCCAAGTGGAGGGGTTCCGCGATGAGCAGTTCTTC. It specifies CASSQVEGFRDEQFF.

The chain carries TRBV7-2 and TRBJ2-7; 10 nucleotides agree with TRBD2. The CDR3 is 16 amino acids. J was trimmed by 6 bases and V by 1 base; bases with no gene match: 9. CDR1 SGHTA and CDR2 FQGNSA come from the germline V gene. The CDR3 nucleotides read TGTGCCAGCAGCTTAGGGCCAGCGGGGGGGCGAGGCGAGCAGTACTTC. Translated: CASSLGPAGGRGEQYF. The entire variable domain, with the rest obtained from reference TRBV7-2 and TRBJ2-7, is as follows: GAGVSQSPSNKVTEKGKDVELRCDPISGHTALYWYRQSLGQGLEFLIYFQGNSAPDKSGLPSDRFSAERTGGSVSTLTIQRTQQEDSAVYLCASSLGPAGGRGEQYFGPGTRLTVT.

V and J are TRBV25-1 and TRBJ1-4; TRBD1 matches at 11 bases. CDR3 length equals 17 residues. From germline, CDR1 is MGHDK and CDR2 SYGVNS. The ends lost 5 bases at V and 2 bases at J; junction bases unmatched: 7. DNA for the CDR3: TGTGCCAGCAGTCCCGGGACAGGGGGTAGGACTAATGAAAAACTGTTTTTT. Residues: CASSPGTGGRTNEKLFF.

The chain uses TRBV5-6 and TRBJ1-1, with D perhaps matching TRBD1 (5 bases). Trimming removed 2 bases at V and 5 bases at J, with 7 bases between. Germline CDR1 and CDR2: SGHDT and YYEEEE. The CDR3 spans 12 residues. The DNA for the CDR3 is TGTGCCAGCAGCTTCCAGGGAACTGAAGCTTTCTTT. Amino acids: CASSFQGTEAFF. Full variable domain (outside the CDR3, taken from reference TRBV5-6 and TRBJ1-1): DAGVTQSPTHLIKTRGQQVTLRCSPKSGHDTVSWYQQALGQGPQFIFQYYEEEERQRGNFPDRFSGHQFPNYSSELNVNALLLGDSALYLCASSFQGTEAFFGQGTRLTVV.

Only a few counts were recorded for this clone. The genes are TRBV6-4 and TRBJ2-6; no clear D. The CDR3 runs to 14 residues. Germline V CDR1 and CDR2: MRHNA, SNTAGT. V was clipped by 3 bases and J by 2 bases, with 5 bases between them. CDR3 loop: CASSEAAGANVLTF. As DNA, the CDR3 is TGTGCCAGCAGTGAGGCCGCTGGGGCCAACGTCCTGACTTTC.

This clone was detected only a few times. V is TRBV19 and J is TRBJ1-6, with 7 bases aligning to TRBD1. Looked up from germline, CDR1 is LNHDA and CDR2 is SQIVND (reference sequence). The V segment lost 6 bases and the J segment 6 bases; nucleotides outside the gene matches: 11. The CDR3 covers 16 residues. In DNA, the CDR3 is TGTGCCAGTAGGATCGGGGCACAGGGGTTTAATTCACCCCTCCACTTT. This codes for CASRIGAQGFNSPLHF.

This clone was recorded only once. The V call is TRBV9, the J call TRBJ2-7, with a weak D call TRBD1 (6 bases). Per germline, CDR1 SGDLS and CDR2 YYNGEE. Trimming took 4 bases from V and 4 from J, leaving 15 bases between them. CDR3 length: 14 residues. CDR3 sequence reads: CASSPRQVSYEQYF. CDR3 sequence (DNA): TGTGCCAGCAGCCCCCGACAGGTCTCTTACGAGCAGTACTTC.

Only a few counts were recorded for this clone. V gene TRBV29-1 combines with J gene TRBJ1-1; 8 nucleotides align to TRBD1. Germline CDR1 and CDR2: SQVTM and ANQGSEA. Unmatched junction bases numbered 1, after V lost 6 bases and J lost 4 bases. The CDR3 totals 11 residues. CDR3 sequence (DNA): TGCAGCGTGACAGGGGTCACTGAAGCTTTCTTT. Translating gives CSVTGVTEAFF.

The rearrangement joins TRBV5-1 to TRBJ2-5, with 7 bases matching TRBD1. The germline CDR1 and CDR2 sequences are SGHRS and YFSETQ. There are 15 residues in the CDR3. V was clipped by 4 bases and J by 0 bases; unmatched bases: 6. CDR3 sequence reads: CASSVDRAYQETQYF. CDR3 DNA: TGCGCCAGCAGCGTAGACAGGGCCTACCAAGAGACCCAGTACTTC.

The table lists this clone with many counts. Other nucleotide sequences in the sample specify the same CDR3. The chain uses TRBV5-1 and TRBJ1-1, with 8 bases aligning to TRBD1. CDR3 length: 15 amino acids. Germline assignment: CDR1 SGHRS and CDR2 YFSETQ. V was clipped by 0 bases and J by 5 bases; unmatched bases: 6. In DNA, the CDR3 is TGCGCCAGCAGCTTGGGACAGGGGAGGAATACTGAAGCTTTCTTT. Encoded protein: CASSLGQGRNTEAFF. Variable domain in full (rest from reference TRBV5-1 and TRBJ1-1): KAGVTQTPRYLIKTRGQQVTLSCSPISGHRSVSWYQQTPGQGLQFLFEYFSETQRNKGNFPGRFSGRQFSNSRSEMNVSTLELGDSALYLCASSLGQGRNTEAFFGQGTRLTVV.

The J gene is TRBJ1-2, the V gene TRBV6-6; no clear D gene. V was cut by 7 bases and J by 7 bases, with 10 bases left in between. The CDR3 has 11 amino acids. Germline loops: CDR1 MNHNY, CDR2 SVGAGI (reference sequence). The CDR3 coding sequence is TGTGCCAGCACTAGAGAAGGTGGCTACACCTTC. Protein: CASTREGGYTF.

The CDR3 DNA sequence: TGTGCCAGCAGCCCGAGTGGGACAGCTCGCACAGATACGCAGTATTTT. Translated, it gives CASSPSGTARTDTQYF. The rearrangement links TRBV7-2 to TRBJ2-3, with TRBD1 matching over 7 bases. This CDR3 is 16 amino acids long. V dropped 5 bases and J dropped 1; count of bases not matched to a gene: 9. Germline lookup yields CDR1 SGHTA and CDR2 FQGNSA.

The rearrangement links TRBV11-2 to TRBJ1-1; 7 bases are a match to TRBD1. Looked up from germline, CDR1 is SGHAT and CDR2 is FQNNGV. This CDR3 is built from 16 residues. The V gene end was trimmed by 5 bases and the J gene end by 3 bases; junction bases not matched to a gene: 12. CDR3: CASSPGGLRGHTEAFF. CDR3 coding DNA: TGTGCCAGCAGCCCAGGCGGGCTGAGGGGGCACACTGAAGCTTTCTTT. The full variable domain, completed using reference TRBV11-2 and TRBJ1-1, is EAGVAQSPRYKIIEKRQSVAFWCNPISGHATLYWYQQILGQGPKLLIQFQNNGVVDDSQLPKDRFSAERLKGVDSTLKIQPAKLEDSAVYLCASSPGGLRGHTEAFFGQGTRLTVV.

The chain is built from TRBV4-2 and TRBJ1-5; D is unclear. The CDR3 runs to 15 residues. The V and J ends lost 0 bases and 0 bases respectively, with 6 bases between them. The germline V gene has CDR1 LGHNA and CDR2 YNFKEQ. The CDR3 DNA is TGTGCCAGCAGCCAAGATCGGTTTAGCAATCAGCCCCAGCATTTT. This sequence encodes CASSQDRFSNQPQHF.

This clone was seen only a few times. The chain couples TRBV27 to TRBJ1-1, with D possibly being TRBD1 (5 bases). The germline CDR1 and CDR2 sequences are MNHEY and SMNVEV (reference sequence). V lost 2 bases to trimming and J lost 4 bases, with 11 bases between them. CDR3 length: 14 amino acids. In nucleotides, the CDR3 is TGTGCCAGCAGTTTACAGGGAAGATTCACTGAAGCTTTCTTT. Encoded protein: CASSLQGRFTEAFF.

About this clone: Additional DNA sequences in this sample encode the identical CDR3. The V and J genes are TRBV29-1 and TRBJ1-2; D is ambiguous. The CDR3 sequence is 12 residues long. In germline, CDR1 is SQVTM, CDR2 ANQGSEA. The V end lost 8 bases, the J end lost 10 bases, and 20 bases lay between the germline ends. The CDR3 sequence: CSSGRTGSDYTF. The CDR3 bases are TGCAGCTCTGGAAGGACCGGGAGTGACTACACCTTC.

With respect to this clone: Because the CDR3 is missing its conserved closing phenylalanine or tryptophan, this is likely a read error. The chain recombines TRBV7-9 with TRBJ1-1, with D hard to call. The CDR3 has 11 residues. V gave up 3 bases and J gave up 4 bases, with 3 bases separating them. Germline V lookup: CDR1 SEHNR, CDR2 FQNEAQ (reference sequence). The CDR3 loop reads CASSFITEAFL. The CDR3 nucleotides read TGTGCCAGCAGCTTTATCACTGAAGCTTTCCTT.

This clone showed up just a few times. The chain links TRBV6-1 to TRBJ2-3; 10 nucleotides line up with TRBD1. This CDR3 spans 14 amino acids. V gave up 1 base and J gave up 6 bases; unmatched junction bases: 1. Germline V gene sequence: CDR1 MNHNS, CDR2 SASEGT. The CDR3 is CASSEGQGADTQYF. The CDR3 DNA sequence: TGTGCCAGCAGTGAAGGACAGGGGGCGGATACGCAGTATTTT.

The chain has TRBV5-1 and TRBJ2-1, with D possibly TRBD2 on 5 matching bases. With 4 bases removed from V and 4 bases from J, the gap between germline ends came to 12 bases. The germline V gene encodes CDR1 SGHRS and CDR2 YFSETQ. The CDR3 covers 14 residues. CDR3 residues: CASSTYGVYNEQFF. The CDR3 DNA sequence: TGCGCCAGCAGCACGTACGGGGTTTACAATGAGCAGTTCTTC.

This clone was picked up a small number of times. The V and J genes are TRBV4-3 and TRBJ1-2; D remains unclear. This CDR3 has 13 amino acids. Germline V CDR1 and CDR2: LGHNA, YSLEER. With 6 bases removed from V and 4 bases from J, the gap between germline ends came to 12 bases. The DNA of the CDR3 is TGCGCCAGCAGTCCCGGCAGCGGCTATGGCTACACCTTC. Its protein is CASSPGSGYGYTF.

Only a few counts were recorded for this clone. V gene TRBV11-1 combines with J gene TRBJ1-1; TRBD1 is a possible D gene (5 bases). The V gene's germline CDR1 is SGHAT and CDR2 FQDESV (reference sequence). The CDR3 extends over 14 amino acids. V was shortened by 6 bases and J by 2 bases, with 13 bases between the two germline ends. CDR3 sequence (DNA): TGTGCCAGCAGTTTACAGGAGGTTAACACTGAAGCTTTCTTT. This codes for CASSLQEVNTEAFF.

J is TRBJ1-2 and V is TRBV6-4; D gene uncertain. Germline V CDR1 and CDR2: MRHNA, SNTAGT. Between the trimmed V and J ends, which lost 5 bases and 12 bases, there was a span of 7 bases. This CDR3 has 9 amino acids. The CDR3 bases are TGTGCCAGCAGTACGACAAACACCTTC. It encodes CASSTTNTF.

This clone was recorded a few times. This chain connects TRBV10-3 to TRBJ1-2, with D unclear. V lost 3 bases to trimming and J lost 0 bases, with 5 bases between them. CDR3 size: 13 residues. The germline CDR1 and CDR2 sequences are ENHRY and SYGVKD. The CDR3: CAISDQANYGYTF. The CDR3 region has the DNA TGTGCCATCAGTGACCAGGCTAACTATGGCTACACCTTC.

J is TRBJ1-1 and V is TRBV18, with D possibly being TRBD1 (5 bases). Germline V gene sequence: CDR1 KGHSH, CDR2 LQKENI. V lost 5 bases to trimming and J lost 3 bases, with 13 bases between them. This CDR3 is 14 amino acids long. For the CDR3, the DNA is TGTGCCAGCTCATCAGCGACAGTTGACACTGAAGCTTTCTTT. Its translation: CASSSATVDTEAFF.

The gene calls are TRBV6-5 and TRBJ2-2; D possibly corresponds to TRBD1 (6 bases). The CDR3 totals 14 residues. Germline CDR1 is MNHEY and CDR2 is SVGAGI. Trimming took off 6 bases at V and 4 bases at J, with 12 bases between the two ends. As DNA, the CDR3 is TGTGCCAGCAGAGGGTGGACAGTCACCGGGGAGCTGTTTTTT. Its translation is CASRGWTVTGELFF.